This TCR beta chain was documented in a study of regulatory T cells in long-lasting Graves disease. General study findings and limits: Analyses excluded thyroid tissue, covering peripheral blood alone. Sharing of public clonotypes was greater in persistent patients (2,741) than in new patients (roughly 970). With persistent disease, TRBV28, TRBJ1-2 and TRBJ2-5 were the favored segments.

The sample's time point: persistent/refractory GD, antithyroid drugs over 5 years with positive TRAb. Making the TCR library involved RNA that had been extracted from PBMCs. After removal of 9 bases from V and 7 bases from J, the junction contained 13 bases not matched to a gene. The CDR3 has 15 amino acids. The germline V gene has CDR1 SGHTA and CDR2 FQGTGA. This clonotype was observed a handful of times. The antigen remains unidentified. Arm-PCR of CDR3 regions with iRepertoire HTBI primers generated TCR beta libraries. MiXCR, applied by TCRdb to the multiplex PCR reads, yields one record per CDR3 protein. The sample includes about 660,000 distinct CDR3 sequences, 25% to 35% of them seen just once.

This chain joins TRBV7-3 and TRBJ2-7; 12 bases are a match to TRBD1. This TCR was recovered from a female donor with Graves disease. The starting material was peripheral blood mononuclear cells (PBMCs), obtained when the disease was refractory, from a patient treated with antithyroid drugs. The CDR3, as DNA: TGTGCCAGATGCCGGGACAGGGGGCCTGAGGGAGAGCAGTACTTC. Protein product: CARCRDRGPEGEQYF.